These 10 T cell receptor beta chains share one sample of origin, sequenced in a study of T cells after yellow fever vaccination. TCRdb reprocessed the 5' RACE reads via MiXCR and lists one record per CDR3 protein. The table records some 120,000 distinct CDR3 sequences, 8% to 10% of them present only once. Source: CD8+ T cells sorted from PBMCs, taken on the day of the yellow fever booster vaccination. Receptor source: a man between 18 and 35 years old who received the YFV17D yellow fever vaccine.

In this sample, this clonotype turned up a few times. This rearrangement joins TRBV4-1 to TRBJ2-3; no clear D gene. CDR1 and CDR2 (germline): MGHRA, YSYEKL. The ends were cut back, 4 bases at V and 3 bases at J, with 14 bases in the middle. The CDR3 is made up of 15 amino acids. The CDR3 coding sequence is TGCGCCAGCAGCCCACCGGCGTTAGGGACAGATACGCAGTATTTT. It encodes CASSPPALGTDTQYF.

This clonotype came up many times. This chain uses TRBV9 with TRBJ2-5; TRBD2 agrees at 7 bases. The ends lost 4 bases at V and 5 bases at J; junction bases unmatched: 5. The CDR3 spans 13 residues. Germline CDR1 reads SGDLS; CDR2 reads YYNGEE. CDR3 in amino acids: CASSKDGGETQYF. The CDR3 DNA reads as TGTGCCAGCAGCAAGGACGGGGGGGAGACCCAGTACTTC.

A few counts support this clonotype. In nucleotides, the CDR3 is TGTGCCAGTAGTATTTTGGGACAGGGGTTCGATGAGCAGTTCTTC. Its translation: CASSILGQGFDEQFF. The gene calls are TRBV19 and TRBJ2-1; TRBD1 matches at 10 bases. From germline, CDR1 is LNHDA and CDR2 SQIVND (reference sequence). The CDR3 loop spans 15 amino acids. Losses at the gene ends were 3 bases for V and 8 bases for J; bases not matched to a gene: 7. Full variable domain (remainder filled in from reference TRBV19 and TRBJ2-1): DGGITQSPKYLFRKEGQNVTLSCEQNLNHDAMYWYRQDPGQGLRLIYYSQIVNDFQKGDIAEGYSVSREKKESFPLTVTSAQKNPTAFYLCASSILGQGFDEQFFGPGTRLTVL.

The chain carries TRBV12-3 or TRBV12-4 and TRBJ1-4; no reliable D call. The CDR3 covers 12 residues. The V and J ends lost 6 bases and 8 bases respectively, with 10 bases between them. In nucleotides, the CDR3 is TGTGCCAGCAGAGGCGGAGAAGAAAAACTGTTTTTT. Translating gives CASRGGEEKLFF.

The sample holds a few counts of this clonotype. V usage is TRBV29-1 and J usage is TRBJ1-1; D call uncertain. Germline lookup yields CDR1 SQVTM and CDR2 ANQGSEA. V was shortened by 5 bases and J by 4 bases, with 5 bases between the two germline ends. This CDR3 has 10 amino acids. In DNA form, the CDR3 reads TGCAGCGTTCGGAGCACTGAAGCTTTCTTT. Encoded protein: CSVRSTEAFF.

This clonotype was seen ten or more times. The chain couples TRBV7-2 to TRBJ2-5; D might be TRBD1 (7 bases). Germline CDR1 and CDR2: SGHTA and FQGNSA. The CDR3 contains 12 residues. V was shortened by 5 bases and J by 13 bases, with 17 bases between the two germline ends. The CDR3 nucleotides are TGTGCCAGCAGCCCCAACCCAGGGGGGCGGTACTTC. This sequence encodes CASSPNPGGRYF.

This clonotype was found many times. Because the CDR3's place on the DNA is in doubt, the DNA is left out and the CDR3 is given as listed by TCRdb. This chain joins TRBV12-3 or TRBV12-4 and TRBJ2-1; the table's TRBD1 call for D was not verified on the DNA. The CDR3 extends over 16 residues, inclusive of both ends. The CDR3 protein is CASSSSGGQGLNEQFF.

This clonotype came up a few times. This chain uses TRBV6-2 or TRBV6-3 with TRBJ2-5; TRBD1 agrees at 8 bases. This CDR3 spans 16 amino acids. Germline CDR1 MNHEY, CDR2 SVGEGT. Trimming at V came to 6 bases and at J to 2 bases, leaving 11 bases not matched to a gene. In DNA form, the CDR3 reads TGTGCCAGCAGCCTCGGACAGGGAACAGGGCAAGAGACCCAGTACTTC. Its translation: CASSLGQGTGQETQYF.

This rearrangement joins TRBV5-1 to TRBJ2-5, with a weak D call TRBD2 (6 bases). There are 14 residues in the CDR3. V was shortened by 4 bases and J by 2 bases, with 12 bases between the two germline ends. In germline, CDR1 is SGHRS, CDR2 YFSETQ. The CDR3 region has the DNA TGCGCCAGCAGCGAGGTGGGGGGTCAAGAGACCCAGTACTTC. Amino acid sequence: CASSEVGGQETQYF.

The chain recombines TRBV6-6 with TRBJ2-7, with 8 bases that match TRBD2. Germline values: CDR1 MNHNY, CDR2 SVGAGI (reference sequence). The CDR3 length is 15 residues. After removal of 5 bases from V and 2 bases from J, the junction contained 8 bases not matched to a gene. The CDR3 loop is CASSTGGGETYEQYV. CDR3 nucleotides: TGTGCCAGCAGTACCGGGGGGGGCGAAACCTACGAGCAGTACGTC.